This is a list of T cell receptor beta chains from one sample in a study of blood T cells in healthy people across ages. MiXCR was run by TCRdb on the 5' RACE reads, yielding one entry per CDR3 protein. The table shows fewer than 900,000 distinct CDR3 sequences, with roughly 44% occurring only once. What was sequenced was blood. The origin of the receptors is an older woman in good health. Each CDR3 is given with its conserved first and last residue. D genes are given only for firm matches. Expanded clones are given a class, and other clones once, few, many or no size at all.

J gene | V gene | clone size | D gene | CDR3 DNA | CDR3 protein
TRBJ1-6 | TRBV7-2 | - | - | TGTGCCAGCAGTTCGATGGGGGGGGCGGGTTATTCACCCCTCCACTTT | CASSSMGGAGYSPLHF
TRBJ1-6 | TRBV10-3 | - | - | TGTGCCGCAACCGGCGGCCCCGAGAATTCACCCCTCCACTTT | CAATGGPENSPLHF
TRBJ2-7 | TRBV7-3 | few | - | TGTGCCAGCAGCTTAACGGGGGACGGAACCTACGAGCAGTACTTC | CASSLTGDGTYEQYF
TRBJ2-3 | TRBV4-2 | - | TRBD1 | TGTGCCAGCAGAGGGGGACAGGGGAGCACAGATACGCAGTATTTT | CASRGGQGSTDTQYF
TRBJ2-1 | TRBV7-2 | - | - | TGTGCCAGCAGCCGGGACAATGGAGTCAATGAGCAGTTCTTC | CASSRDNGVNEQFF
TRBJ2-2 | TRBV20-1 | few | TRBD2 | TGCAGTGCTAATAGCGGGGCGACGAACACCGGGGAGCTGTTTTTT | CSANSGATNTGELFF
TRBJ2-3 | TRBV12-3/TRBV12-4 | - | - | TGTGCCAGCAGTTTTCGGGTTTGGAGAACAGATGCGCAGTATTTT | CASSFRVWRTDAQYF
TRBJ2-5 | TRBV5-1 | - | - | TGCGCCAGCAGCTTGGGACGGTACCAAGAGACCCAGTACTTC | CASSLGRYQETQYF
TRBJ2-7 | TRBV2 | many | - | TGTGCCAGCAGTGAAGGAAGGGGGGGAGAGCAGTACTTC | CASSEGRGGEQYF
TRBJ1-1 | TRBV6-2/TRBV6-3 | - | - | TGTGCCAGCAGTCCCTGGCAGGCGAACACTGAAGCTTTCTTT | CASSPWQANTEAFF
TRBJ1-2 | TRBV10-3 | few | - | TGTGCCATCAGTGGGGGGGTAACTAGCGGCTACACCTTC | CAISGGVTSGYTF
TRBJ2-3 | TRBV11-2 | - | - | TGTGCCAGCGGCTTAGGGGTAGACCAGGGCACAGATACGCAGTATTTT | CASGLGVDQGTDTQYF
TRBJ1-4 | TRBV5-1 | - | - | TGCGCCAGCACCCAGGACGCTAATGAAAAACTGTTTTTT | CASTQDANEKLFF
TRBJ2-5 | TRBV20-1 | - | - | TGCAGTGCCCCCAGCTTTAGCTCCTACAATGAGCAGTACTTC | CSAPSFSSYNEQYF
TRBJ1-2 | TRBV20-1 | - | - | TGCAGTGCCCCGAGCTGGGCTAAGACAATGAACTATGGCTACACCTTC | CSAPSWAKTMNYGYTF
TRBJ1-2 | TRBV12-3/TRBV12-4 | - | - | TGTGCCAGCAGGGAGACAGGTGGTGGTGACTATGGCTACACCTTC | CASRETGGGDYGYTF
TRBJ2-6 | TRBV18 | - | - | TGTGCCAGCTCACCTCAGGGTGTGTCTGGGGCCAACGTCCTGACTTTC | CASSPQGVSGANVLTF
TRBJ2-5 | TRBV7-3 | - | TRBD1 | TGTGCCAGCAGCTTAACCGGGACAGTAGACTCCCAAGAGACCCAGTACTTC | CASSLTGTVDSQETQYF
TRBJ2-5 | TRBV5-1 | few | TRBD1 | TGCGCCAGTTTGTTGACAGGGGGCGCGGAGACCCAGTACTTC | CASLLTGGAETQYF
TRBJ2-7 | TRBV18 | - | TRBD1 | TGTGCCAGCTCACAACAACAGGGGATCTCCTACGAGCAGTACTTC | CASSQQQGISYEQYF
TRBJ2-3 | TRBV5-8 | many | - | TGTGCCAGCACCCCGCCCCCTCGTCCCCTCCGACCAGATACGCAGTATTTT | CASTPPPRPLRPDTQYF
TRBJ1-5 | TRBV20-1 | - | - | TGCGGTGCTCCCCGGGACGTTGGTCAGCCCCAGCATTTT | CGAPRDVGQPQHF
TRBJ2-3 | TRBV28 | - | - | TGTGCCAGCAGATCCGATTCAGGGGCATACACAGATACGCAGTATTTT | CASRSDSGAYTDTQYF